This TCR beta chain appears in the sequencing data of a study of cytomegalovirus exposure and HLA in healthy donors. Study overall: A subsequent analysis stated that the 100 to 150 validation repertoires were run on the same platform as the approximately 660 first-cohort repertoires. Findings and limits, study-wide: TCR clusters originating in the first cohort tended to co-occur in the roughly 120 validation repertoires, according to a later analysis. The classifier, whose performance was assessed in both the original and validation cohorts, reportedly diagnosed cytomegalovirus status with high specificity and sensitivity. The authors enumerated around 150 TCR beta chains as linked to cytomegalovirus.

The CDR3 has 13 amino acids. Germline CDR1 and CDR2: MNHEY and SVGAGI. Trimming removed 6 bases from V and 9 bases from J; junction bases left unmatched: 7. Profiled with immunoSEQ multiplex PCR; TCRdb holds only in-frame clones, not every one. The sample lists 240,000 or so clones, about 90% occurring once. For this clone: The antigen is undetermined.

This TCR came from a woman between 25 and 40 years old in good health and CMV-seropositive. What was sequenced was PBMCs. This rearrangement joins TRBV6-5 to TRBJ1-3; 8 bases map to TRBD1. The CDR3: CASRFGQGGTIYF. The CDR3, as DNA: TGTGCCAGCAGGTTTGGACAGGGTGGCACCATATATTTT.